This T cell receptor (beta chain) stems from a study of shared clonotypes between healthy human individuals. The germline V gene encodes CDR1 LNHDA and CDR2 SQIVND (reference sequence). Losses at the gene ends were 6 bases for V and 8 bases for J; bases not matched to a gene: 9. The CDR3 length is 14 residues. Donation came from healthy HIV-negative adults that had no recent acute infections or vaccinations. TCRdb's copy holds only in-frame clones and misses some; the assay was immunoSEQ multiplex PCR. The data hold some 1.5 million clones, with roughly 96% observed a single time. The sample consisted of naive CD4+ T cells sorted from blood. Subset here: CD45RA+ positively selected. This chain uses TRBV19 with TRBJ2-7; TRBD1 aligns across 11 bases. This clonotype originated in a young man in good health. CDR3 loop: CASRPPGQGVQQYF. CDR3 nucleotides: TGTGCCAGTAGACCCCCGGGACAGGGGGTACAGCAGTACTTC.